Below, 23 T cell receptor beta chains from the same sample are listed, as sequenced in a study of blood T cell repertoires in COVID-19. TCRdb's table, derived via immunoSEQ multiplex PCR, lists solely in-frame clones and lacks some. The sample comprises 200,000 or so clones, over 75% of which are singletons, and about 6.8% rests with the top ten. Sequencing was done on a sample of peripheral blood. These receptors all come from a woman aged 40-49 years who had recovered from COVID-19.

This clone was observed once. This chain uses TRBV7-9 with TRBJ1-1, with D uncertain. Germline V gene lookup returns CDR1 SEHNR and CDR2 FQNEAQ (reference sequence). V dropped 7 bases and J dropped 4 bases, with 16 bases sitting between them. CDR3 length: 14 residues. Here the CDR3 reads CASTPGVLVTEAFF. The CDR3 nucleotides are TGTGCCAGCACCCCCGGGGTTCTGGTCACTGAAGCTTTCTTT.

The genes are TRBV5-5 and TRBJ2-7, with D possibly TRBD2 on 6 matching bases. Trimming stripped 0 bases from V and 4 bases from J, with 14 bases between. The CDR3 totals 15 residues. Germline CDR1 is SGHKS and CDR2 is YYEKEE (reference sequence). The CDR3 loop is CASSLGMGGEYEQYF. The DNA of the CDR3 is TGTGCCAGCAGCTTGGGGATGGGGGGTGAGTACGAGCAGTACTTC.

The V gene is TRBV5-1, the J gene TRBJ2-2; 8 nucleotides line up with TRBD2. The CDR3 consists of 16 residues. The V gene end was trimmed by 0 bases and the J gene end by 6 bases; junction bases not matched to a gene: 7. Germline assignment: CDR1 SGHRS and CDR2 YFSETQ. The CDR3 DNA follows: TGCGCCAGCAGCTTGGCCGTGGTTAGCGGGGCCGGGGAGCTGTTTTTT. Its protein product is CASSLAVVSGAGELFF.

The gene calls are TRBV10-3 and TRBJ2-2; D is possibly TRBD2 (5 bases). Germline V gene sequence: CDR1 ENHRY, CDR2 SYGVKD. This CDR3 has 12 amino acids. V was trimmed by 6 bases and J by 7 bases, leaving 9 bases between them. The CDR3 DNA reads TGTGCCATCAGGCCCGAGGGCGGGGAGCTGTTTTTT. Protein sequence: CAIRPEGGELFF.

The chain joins TRBV7-6 to TRBJ1-2; possibly TRBD1 for D (6 bases). The CDR3 is 16 amino acids. The V gene lost 3 bases and the J gene lost 1 base, with 15 bases spanning the gap. Germline V gene sequence: CDR1 SGHVS, CDR2 FNYEAQ. The CDR3 sequence: CASSFHKSGDNYGYTF. For the CDR3, the DNA is TGTGCCAGCAGCTTCCATAAATCAGGGGATAACTATGGCTACACCTTC.

This chain joins TRBV19 and TRBJ1-2, with 7 positions matching TRBD1. The germline V gene encodes CDR1 LNHDA and CDR2 SQIVND (reference sequence). This CDR3 is 13 amino acids long. V lost 11 bases, J lost 6 bases, and 12 bases stayed unmatched. The CDR3 reads CASQNRGTNGYTF. CDR3 DNA sequence: TGTGCCTCCCAGAACAGGGGAACGAATGGCTACACCTTC. The full variable domain, in which reference TRBV19 and TRBJ1-2 provide the parts outside the CDR3, is DGGITQSPKYLFRKEGQNVTLSCEQNLNHDAMYWYRQDPGQGLRLIYYSQIVNDFQKGDIAEGYSVSREKKESFPLTVTSAQKNPTAFYLCASQNRGTNGYTFGSGTRLTVV.

J is TRBJ1-1 and V is TRBV9; maybe TRBD1 (6 bases). Germline V gene data show CDR1 as SGDLS and CDR2 as YYNGEE. The CDR3 has 15 residues. The V gene lost 0 bases and the J gene lost 0 bases, with 9 bases spanning the gap. The CDR3: CASSVEGHMNTEAFF. CDR3 bases: TGTGCCAGCAGCGTAGAGGGACACATGAACACTGAAGCTTTCTTT.

DNA of the CDR3: TGTGCCAGCAGTTTTTATAGCGGGACGGGAGATCACTATGGCTACACCTTC. This sequence encodes CASSFYSGTGDHYGYTF. The chain combines TRBV27 with TRBJ1-2; TRBD1 might be the D (5 bases). This CDR3 has 17 amino acids. The ends were cut back, 3 bases at V and 3 bases at J, with 20 bases in the middle. Per the germline V gene, CDR1 is MNHEY and CDR2 is SMNVEV (reference sequence).

This chain uses TRBV12-3 or TRBV12-4 with TRBJ1-5; TRBD1 might be the D (5 bases). CDR3 length: 13 residues. V lost 5 bases and J 6 bases, leaving 11 bases between the germline ends. The CDR3 DNA sequence: TGTGCCAGCAGTCTCGGAAGGGGTCAGCCCCAGCATTTT. It specifies CASSLGRGQPQHF.

This chain uses TRBV2 with TRBJ1-4, with D uncertain. The CDR3 runs to 16 residues. Germline V gene data show CDR1 as SNHLY and CDR2 as FYNNEI. V was clipped by 2 bases and J by 4 bases, with 14 bases between them. CDR3 in amino acids: CASSEPKLQFNEKLFF. For the CDR3, the DNA is TGTGCCAGCAGTGAACCTAAGTTACAGTTTAATGAAAAACTGTTTTTT.

This rearrangement joins TRBV2 to TRBJ1-4; 8 positions agree with TRBD1. The CDR3 is 16 amino acids. Germline V CDR1 and CDR2: SNHLY, FYNNEI. V lost 7 bases, J lost 3 bases, and 10 bases stayed unmatched. CDR3 in DNA: TGTGCCAGCACCACGTCAGGGGGCTTGGCTAATGAAAAACTGTTTTTT. Protein product: CASTTSGGLANEKLFF.

There are a few counts of this clone. This chain connects TRBV2 to TRBJ1-1; TRBD1 matches 11 bases. This CDR3 has 16 residues. CDR1 is SNHLY, CDR2 FYNNEI, per germline. V was pared by 8 bases and J by 6 bases, with 14 bases of the junction left unmatched. In nucleotides, the CDR3 is TGTGCCAGCGGAGATGGGGGACAGGGGGAGGGATCTGAAGCTTTCTTT. It yields the protein CASGDGGQGEGSEAFF.

The CDR3 reads CASSQGKRTDDYEQYF. The DNA of the CDR3 is TGTGCCAGCAGCCAGGGAAAACGGACAGACGACTACGAGCAGTACTTC. The chain employs TRBV3-1 (or the pseudogene TRBV3-2) and TRBJ2-7; tentatively, D is TRBD1 (6 bases). The CDR3 is 16 residues long. Germline V CDR1 and CDR2: LGHDT, YNNKEL (reference sequence). The V end was cut by 3 bases, the J end by 3 bases, with 18 bases between.

The chain combines TRBV19 with TRBJ2-1; TRBD2 matches 8 bases. V lost 5 bases, J lost 2 bases, and 8 bases stayed unmatched. The CDR3 is 16 residues long. Germline loops: CDR1 LNHDA, CDR2 SQIVND (reference sequence). The CDR3 coding sequence is TGTGCCAGTAGTCTGTTTTCTAGCGGGCCCTACAATGAGCAGTTCTTC. Encoded protein: CASSLFSSGPYNEQFF.

V gene TRBV19 combines with J gene TRBJ1-5; maybe TRBD1 (6 bases). The CDR3 totals 17 residues. The V gene lost 3 bases and the J gene lost 1 base, with 16 bases spanning the gap. Looked up from germline, CDR1 is LNHDA and CDR2 is SQIVND (reference sequence). In DNA, the CDR3 is TGTGCCAGTAGTATCGCCGGGTGGACAGTGAGCAATCAGCCCCAGCATTTT. Translated: CASSIAGWTVSNQPQHF.

This chain links TRBV6-6 with TRBJ2-7, with TRBD2 as a possible D gene (6 bases). V lost 0 bases and J 7 bases, leaving 7 bases between the germline ends. The CDR3 loop spans 12 amino acids. Germline CDR1 reads MNHNY; CDR2 reads SVGAGI (reference sequence). The CDR3, as DNA: TGTGCCAGCAGTTACTCGGGGGGTGAGCAGTACTTC. The encoded protein is CASSYSGGEQYF.

The genes are TRBV4-2 and TRBJ2-1; D is possibly TRBD2 (6 bases). Germline CDR1 LGHNA, CDR2 YNFKEQ. The CDR3 sequence is 15 residues long. V gave up 1 base and J gave up 5 bases, with 12 bases separating them. This CDR3 is CASSQAPGVHNEQFF. In DNA form, the CDR3 reads TGTGCCAGCAGCCAAGCACCGGGAGTGCACAATGAGCAGTTCTTC.

This sequence joins TRBV21-1 and TRBJ1-1. TRBV21-1 is labeled a pseudogene. CDR3 length: 14 amino acids. The CDR3 spells CASSRKGAGTEAFF. The CDR3 DNA reads TGTGCCAGCAGCCGAAAAGGGGCGGGGACTGAAGCTTTCTTT.

This chain joins TRBV7-8 and TRBJ2-1, with 13 bases lining up with TRBD2. V was pared by 6 bases and J by 4 bases, with 3 bases of the junction left unmatched. CDR3 length equals 15 residues. The germline gives CDR1 SGHVS, CDR2 FQNEAQ. The DNA for the CDR3 is TGTGCCAGCAGTTCGGGACTAGCGGGGTACAATGAGCAGTTCTTC. This translates into CASSSGLAGYNEQFF.

The J gene is TRBJ2-5, the V gene TRBV12-5; D unclear. Per the germline V gene, CDR1 is LGHNT and CDR2 is FRNRAP. This CDR3 has 12 residues. Trimming stripped 3 bases from V and 1 base from J, with 3 bases between. The CDR3: CASGFGQETQYF. In DNA, the CDR3 is TGTGCTAGTGGTTTCGGCCAAGAGACCCAGTACTTC.

The chain employs TRBV19 and TRBJ2-1; TRBD2 matches 8 bases. CDR1 is LNHDA and CDR2 is SQIVND in the germline V gene (reference sequence). This CDR3 has 13 residues. Trimming cost V 6 bases and J 10 bases; bases outside gene matches: 8. Here the CDR3 reads CASSFSGSDEQFF. The CDR3 DNA sequence: TGTGCCAGTAGCTTCAGCGGGAGCGACGAGCAGTTCTTC.

In this sample, this clone turned up once. This chain's CDR3 is CASQGRGTEAFF. CDR3 DNA: TGTGCCAGTCAAGGGCGGGGCACTGAAGCTTTCTTT. This chain connects TRBV3-1 (or the pseudogene TRBV3-2) to TRBJ1-1; D unclear. V lost 9 bases to trimming and J lost 4 bases, with 12 bases between them. The CDR3 spans 12 residues. Germline assignment: CDR1 LGHDT and CDR2 YNNKEL (reference sequence).

The chain recombines TRBV6-1 with TRBJ2-3; 14 bases are shared with TRBD2. The CDR3 spans 17 residues. Losses at the gene ends were 5 bases for V and 2 bases for J; bases not matched to a gene: 6. Germline V lookup: CDR1 MNHNS, CDR2 SASEGT. In DNA form, the CDR3 reads TGTGCCAGCAGTAAAGGACTAGCGGGAGGCCCCACAGATACGCAGTATTTT. Protein: CASSKGLAGGPTDTQYF.